This T cell receptor (beta chain) was recorded in a study of blood T cells in healthy people across ages. Primed by a sample-barcoded 5' primer and a J-beta primer mix, a second PCR proceeded for 7 to 11 cycles. TCRdb called the 5' RACE reads again in MiXCR, with one record for every CDR3 protein. The repertoire includes over a million distinct CDR3 sequences, about 43% of them detected once, and 7% to 9% sits in the top ten. Germline V gene data show CDR1 as SGHVS and CDR2 as FQNEAQ. The germline V and J ends were trimmed by 5 bases and 4 bases, with 20 bases remaining between them. The CDR3 runs to 16 residues.

The sequence was collected from a woman under 30 in good health. This chain connects TRBV7-8 to TRBJ1-1, with a possible D match to TRBD1 (6 bases). The sample consisted of blood. In DNA, the CDR3 is TGTGCCAGCAGCGCGAACCGGGACAAGGGAGGCACTGAAGCTTTCTTT. As protein: CASSANRDKGGTEAFF.